The 27 T cell receptor beta chains reported below all come from one sample, sequenced in a study of blood T cell repertoires in COVID-19. Generated by immunoSEQ multiplex PCR, the TCRdb table keeps only in-frame clones and is missing some. The table records roughly 58,000 clones, around 65% of them present only once. What was sequenced was PBMCs or T cells enriched from blood (not recorded which). The receptors were sampled from a woman in her sixties who had been exposed to COVID-19.

The CDR3 DNA follows: TGTGCCAGCAGTTCTCGGACAGGGACGACTAATGAAAAACTGTTTTTT. Residues: CASSSRTGTTNEKLFF. The chain joins TRBV28 to TRBJ1-4, with 8 bases that match TRBD1. CDR1 is MDHEN, CDR2 SYDVKM, per germline. V lost 4 bases, J lost 2 bases, and 6 bases stayed unmatched. This CDR3 has 16 residues. Complete variable domain (other parts from reference TRBV28 and TRBJ1-4): DVKVTQSSRYLVKRTGEKVFLECVQDMDHENMFWYRQDPGLGLRLIYFSYDVKMKEKGDIPEGYSVSREKKERFSLILESASTNQTSMYLCASSSRTGTTNEKLFFGSGTQLSVL.

The gene calls are TRBV4-2 and TRBJ2-1; 12 positions match TRBD2. The CDR3 covers 14 residues. Germline CDR1 reads LGHNA; CDR2 reads YNFKEQ. Trimming cost V 2 bases and J 14 bases; bases outside gene matches: 7. CDR3 amino acids: CASSQFLAGGPEFF. The CDR3 nucleotides read TGTGCCAGCAGCCAATTCCTAGCGGGAGGGCCCGAGTTCTTC.

The genes are TRBV11-2 and TRBJ2-5; TRBD1 agrees at 9 bases. This CDR3 contains 16 residues. Germline CDR1 is SGHAT and CDR2 is FQNNGV. V was clipped by 4 bases and J by 6 bases; unmatched bases: 12. The CDR3 sequence is CASSSNRTGALKTQYF. In nucleotides, the CDR3 is TGTGCCAGCAGCTCCAATAGGACAGGGGCGTTGAAGACCCAGTACTTC.

This clone was recorded once. The chain is built from TRBV27 and TRBJ2-5, with D perhaps TRBD1 (5 bases). The CDR3 runs 13 residues. The V end lost 8 bases, the J end lost 6 bases, and 16 bases lay between the germline ends. Germline V gene data show CDR1 as MNHEY and CDR2 as SMNVEV (reference sequence). CDR3 sequence reads: CASASGIGKTQYF. For the CDR3, the DNA is TGTGCCAGCGCTTCAGGGATCGGAAAGACCCAGTACTTC.

The rearrangement joins TRBV7-3 to TRBJ2-2; 8 bases are a match to TRBD1. The CDR3 has 16 residues. Per germline, CDR1 SGHTA and CDR2 FQGTGA. With V trimmed by 0 bases and J by 6 bases, 6 bases remained unmatched. The CDR3 DNA follows: TGTGCCAGCAGCTTAACGGCCAGGGGGCTCGCCGGGGAGCTGTTTTTT. Translation gives CASSLTARGLAGELFF.

This chain uses TRBV20-1 with TRBJ2-3; D possibly corresponds to TRBD2 (6 bases). CDR1 DFQATT and CDR2 SNEGSKA come from the germline V gene (reference sequence). The CDR3 sequence is 17 residues long. The V end lost 3 bases, the J end lost 0 bases, and 19 bases lay between the germline ends. CDR3 coding DNA: TGCAGTGCTAGTAGCTCCTGGGAGCGGGCGAGCACAGATACGCAGTATTTT. Its protein is CSASSSWERASTDTQYF.

The V call is TRBV9, the J call TRBJ1-1; 7 nucleotides line up with TRBD1. V dropped 3 bases and J dropped 7; count of bases not matched to a gene: 12. This CDR3 region has 15 residues. Germline V gives CDR1 SGDLS, CDR2 YYNGEE. The CDR3 DNA follows: TGTGCCAGCAGCGCCGTCCTAGACAGGGAAATTGAAGCTTTCTTT. Translated: CASSAVLDREIEAFF. Based on the CDR3 plus reference TRBV9 and TRBJ1-1, the full variable domain is DSGVTQTPKHLITATGQRVTLRCSPRSGDLSVYWYQQSLDQGLQFLIQYYNGEERAKGNILERFSAQQFPDLHSELNLSSLELGDSALYFCASSAVLDREIEAFFGQGTRLTVV.

This clone was seen more than once but under ten times. J is TRBJ2-1 and V is TRBV9; TRBD2 agrees at 7 bases. Per the germline V gene, CDR1 is SGDLS and CDR2 is YYNGEE. The CDR3 extends over 17 amino acids. V shed 4 bases, J shed 8 bases, and the junction held 18 bases outside the gene matches. As DNA, the CDR3 is TGTGCCAGCAGCCCTCAGGTCGGACTAGTGGATCCCGATGAGCAGTTCTTC. Translating it yields CASSPQVGLVDPDEQFF.

This chain joins TRBV5-1 and TRBJ2-7, with TRBD1 as a possible D gene (6 bases). Trimming pared 4 bases from V and 3 bases from J, leaving 11 bases between. In germline, CDR1 is SGHRS, CDR2 YFSETQ. The CDR3 consists of 13 residues. CDR3 bases: TGCGCCAGCAGCCGACAGGAACACTACGAGCAGTACTTC. Amino acids: CASSRQEHYEQYF.

This clone was recorded a few times. The J gene is TRBJ1-6, the V gene TRBV29-1; a possible D gene is TRBD1 (6 bases). Trimming shortened V by 4 bases and J by 7 bases, and 11 bases separated the two germline ends. This CDR3 spans 13 amino acids. Germline V lookup: CDR1 SQVTM, CDR2 ANQGSEA. This CDR3 is CSVATTGNSPLHF. The DNA for the CDR3 is TGCAGCGTTGCTACGACAGGCAATTCACCCCTCCACTTT.

This clone was seen more than once but under ten times. The chain employs TRBV9 and TRBJ2-5; D unresolved. There are 13 residues in the CDR3. CDR1 and CDR2 (germline): SGDLS, YYNGEE. V lost 2 bases and J lost 3, with 8 bases in between. DNA for the CDR3: TGTGCCAGCAGCGTGGGCCAAGAAGAGACCCAGTACTTC. Its protein is CASSVGQEETQYF.

The gene calls are TRBV30 and TRBJ1-5; tentatively, D is TRBD1 (5 bases). The CDR3 is 13 residues long. With 4 bases removed from V and 5 bases from J, the gap between germline ends came to 12 bases. The germline V gene encodes CDR1 GTSNPN and CDR2 SVGIG (reference sequence). CDR3: CAWKQGMDQPQHF. The CDR3 bases are TGTGCCTGGAAGCAGGGTATGGATCAGCCCCAGCATTTT.

The rearrangement links TRBV7-2 to TRBJ2-5; maybe TRBD1 (5 bases). Trimming stripped 8 bases from V and 5 bases from J, with 15 bases between. CDR1 and CDR2 (germline): SGHTA, FQGNSA. The CDR3 covers 13 residues. Here the CDR3 DNA reads TGTGCCAGCTCAGGGCGGTACCGGGAGACCCAGTACTTC. Residues: CASSGRYRETQYF.

This clone was counted a single time. The V and J genes are TRBV5-4 and TRBJ2-1, with TRBD1 as a possible D gene (5 bases). The V gene's germline CDR1 is SGHNT and CDR2 YYREEE (reference sequence). The CDR3 extends over 16 amino acids. Trimming stripped 1 base from V and 0 bases from J, with 11 bases between. The CDR3 nucleotides are TGTGCCAGCAGCTTGAAGAGGACAAGCTCCTACAATGAGCAGTTCTTC. Amino acid sequence: CASSLKRTSSYNEQFF.

In nucleotides, the CDR3 is TGTGCCAGTAGTATTGCCCCATGGATTAAGACTAGCGCGAACACCGGGGAGCTGTTTTTT. Encoded protein: CASSIAPWIKTSANTGELFF. J is TRBJ2-2 and V is TRBV19; 8 bases agree with TRBD2. There are 20 residues in the CDR3. The germline V gene has CDR1 LNHDA and CDR2 SQIVND (reference sequence). V shed 3 bases, J shed 0 bases, and the junction held 15 bases outside the gene matches.

This chain links TRBV7-9 with TRBJ1-5, with a possible D match to TRBD1 (5 bases). This CDR3 has 14 residues. V was trimmed by 5 bases and J by 3 bases, leaving 11 bases between them. CDR1 SEHNR and CDR2 FQNEAQ come from the germline V gene (reference sequence). CDR3 in amino acids: CASSPDSSNQPQHF. In DNA form, the CDR3 reads TGTGCCAGCAGCCCCGACAGTTCCAATCAGCCCCAGCATTTT.

The J gene is TRBJ2-2, the V gene TRBV9; D is unresolved. V lost 0 bases to trimming and J lost 5 bases, with 8 bases between them. Germline CDR1 SGDLS, CDR2 YYNGEE. The CDR3 is made up of 14 amino acids. CDR3 nucleotides: TGTGCCAGCAGCGTAGGTCCCCGGACCGGGGAGCTGTTTTTT. Protein sequence: CASSVGPRTGELFF.

The rearrangement uses TRBV7-2 and TRBJ2-3, with 11 bases matching TRBD2. Unmatched junction bases numbered 13, after V lost 2 bases and J lost 6 bases. Germline CDR1 and CDR2: SGHTA and FQGNSA. The CDR3 spans 18 residues. The CDR3 DNA sequence: TGTGCCAGCAGCTTATTAGCCCGTAGCGGGAGGGTCGTGGATACGCAGTATTTT. Its protein product is CASSLLARSGRVVDTQYF.

The V and J genes are TRBV28 and TRBJ1-1; D might be TRBD1 (5 bases). The germline gives CDR1 MDHEN, CDR2 SYDVKM. This CDR3 spans 12 amino acids. Trimming stripped 3 bases from V and 11 bases from J, with 13 bases between. The CDR3 DNA is TGTGCCAGCAGTTTGGGGCAACCCGGGGCTTTCTTT. It specifies CASSLGQPGAFF. Based on the CDR3 plus reference TRBV28 and TRBJ1-1, the full variable domain is DVKVTQSSRYLVKRTGEKVFLECVQDMDHENMFWYRQDPGLGLRLIYFSYDVKMKEKGDIPEGYSVSREKKERFSLILESASTNQTSMYLCASSLGQPGAFFGQGTRLTVV.

The genes are TRBV16 and TRBJ2-1, with D perhaps TRBD2 (6 bases). Trimming took off 3 bases at V and 1 base at J, with 10 bases between the two ends. Germline V CDR1 and CDR2: KGHSY, FQNENV. The CDR3 contains 15 residues. This CDR3 is CASSQSGESYNEQFF. The CDR3 bases are TGTGCCAGCAGCCAGTCGGGGGAGTCCTACAATGAGCAGTTCTTC.

The chain is built from TRBV28 and TRBJ1-1; D possibly corresponds to TRBD1 (5 bases). The CDR3 runs 13 residues. Germline values: CDR1 MDHEN, CDR2 SYDVKM. The V gene lost 6 bases and the J gene lost 4 bases, with 12 bases spanning the gap. The CDR3 DNA is TGTGCCAGCAGCTTTGGGGGGAGCACTGAAGCTTTCTTT. Amino acids: CASSFGGSTEAFF.

The rearrangement uses TRBV5-1 and TRBJ1-6; 8 bases match TRBD1. Germline CDR1 SGHRS, CDR2 YFSETQ. The CDR3 extends over 15 amino acids. V lost 3 bases to trimming and J lost 7 bases; unmatched junction nucleotides: 6. This chain's CDR3 is CASSYRTGRNSPLHF. The CDR3 DNA sequence: TGCGCCAGCAGCTACCGGACAGGGCGGAATTCACCCCTCCACTTT. The complete variable domain, with remaining parts taken from reference TRBV5-1 and TRBJ1-6, reads KAGVTQTPRYLIKTRGQQVTLSCSPISGHRSVSWYQQTPGQGLQFLFEYFSETQRNKGNFPGRFSGRQFSNSRSEMNVSTLELGDSALYLCASSYRTGRNSPLHFGNGTRLTVT.

The rearrangement uses TRBV30 and TRBJ1-2; 9 nucleotides agree with TRBD1. The germline CDR1 and CDR2 sequences are GTSNPN and SVGIG (reference sequence). V lost 6 bases and J lost 3; bases outside the gene matches: 8. This CDR3 is 14 amino acids long. The CDR3 nucleotides are TGTGCCTGTTTTACAGGGGGCAGGGACTATGGCTACACCTTC. Translation gives CACFTGGRDYGYTF.

The rearrangement joins TRBV7-9 to TRBJ2-1, with 10 bases fitting TRBD2. Germline V lookup: CDR1 SEHNR, CDR2 FQNEAQ (reference sequence). J gave up 10 bases and V 8 bases, and 11 bases lay outside the gene matches. CDR3 size: 14 residues. This chain's CDR3 is CASGTSGVTAEQFF. The CDR3 DNA reads TGTGCCAGCGGTACTAGCGGGGTCACAGCGGAGCAGTTCTTC.

This clone has only a few counts. J is TRBJ1-1 and V is TRBV27, with D possibly TRBD1 on 6 matching bases. With 6 bases removed from V and 4 bases from J, the gap between germline ends came to 15 bases. The V gene's germline CDR1 is MNHEY and CDR2 SMNVEV (reference sequence). CDR3 size: 14 residues. DNA of the CDR3: TGTGCCAGCAGCCTATACGGGGGGCCCACTGAAGCTTTCTTT. Encoded protein: CASSLYGGPTEAFF.

CDR3 nucleotides: TGCGCCAGCAGCCAAGGGGCAGGGGATGGCTATGGCTACACCTTC. Translating it yields CASSQGAGDGYGYTF. The chain couples TRBV4-3 to TRBJ1-2, with D tentatively TRBD1 (6 bases). The CDR3 covers 15 residues. CDR1 is LGHNA, CDR2 YSLEER, per germline. Trimming left V 1 base short and J 4 bases short, with 13 bases between.

The rearrangement links TRBV6-1 to TRBJ2-5; possible D gene TRBD2, 6 bases. V was pared by 3 bases and J by 3 bases, with 17 bases between. This CDR3 contains 16 residues. Germline V lookup: CDR1 MNHNS, CDR2 SASEGT. The CDR3 region is CASSDLEGDWKETQYF. Here the CDR3 DNA reads TGTGCCAGCAGTGATTTGGAAGGGGACTGGAAAGAGACCCAGTACTTC.